This T cell receptor beta chain was captured by sequencing in a study of blood T cell repertoires in COVID-19. There are 18 residues in the CDR3. Germline CDR1 reads KGHSH; CDR2 reads LQKENI. Trimming took off 5 bases at V and 7 bases at J, with 26 bases between the two ends. Only in-frame clones appear in the TCRdb table, and some are missing; sequencing was by immunoSEQ multiplex PCR. The sample shows more than 200,000 clones, 75% to 90% of them seen only once. Specimen: peripheral blood. The source of this sequence is a woman of 80 years or more with COVID-19, enrolled during active disease. V gene TRBV18 combines with J gene TRBJ2-2; D might be TRBD1 (5 bases). CDR3: CASSFFPPDIPTGGELFF. DNA for the CDR3: TGTGCCAGCTCATTTTTCCCTCCGGACATCCCCACGGGCGGGGAGCTGTTTTTT.